These 13 T cell receptor beta chains originate from one sample sequenced in a study of PD-1 blockade in classical Hodgkin lymphoma (dated by TCRdb to the early 2020s). This specimen's time point label, per the study, means: cycle 2 day 1 (C2D1) of nivolumab. Relapse after autologous stem cell transplantation had occurred in all trial patients, and cohorts A, B and C were distinguished by prior brentuximab vedotin exposure. Libraries were built with the immunoSEQ multiplex PCR assay. TCRdb carries this immuneACCESS record with in-frame sequences only. Its versions omit some clonotypes, under half of them owing to an unresolved V gene in the studies checked, with the rest unexplained. For this sample the table gives some 17,000 clones, of which around 80% were detected only once. Less than 35% of the sample is in the top ten clones. The sequenced sample was peripheral blood mononuclear cells (PBMCs), obtained before the second cycle of nivolumab. These receptors were obtained from a human donor with classical Hodgkin lymphoma.

The chain couples TRBV20-1 to TRBJ1-1; no clear D gene. V was cut by 4 bases and J by 5 bases, with 8 bases left in between. The V gene's germline CDR1 is DFQATT and CDR2 SNEGSKA (reference sequence). This CDR3 comprises 11 residues. The CDR3 protein is CSAKPGTEAFF. In DNA form, the CDR3 reads TGCAGTGCTAAGCCCGGGACTGAAGCTTTCTTT.

This clone showed up just a few times. The chain employs TRBV10-3 and TRBJ1-4; D not certain. CDR1 is ENHRY, CDR2 SYGVKD, per germline. Trimming took off 8 bases at V and 8 bases at J, with 15 bases between the two ends. CDR3 size: 13 residues. In nucleotides, the CDR3 is TGTGCCATCCGTCAGGCTTTGGAAGAAAAACTGTTTTTT. Translating it yields CAIRQALEEKLFF.

This chain links TRBV5-6 with TRBJ2-7, with a possible D match to TRBD2 (6 bases). Germline loops: CDR1 SGHDT, CDR2 YYEEEE. This CDR3 spans 13 amino acids. Trimming took off 4 bases at V and 2 bases at J, with 10 bases between the two ends. CDR3 sequence reads: CASSPAGPYEQYF. The CDR3 nucleotides read TGTGCCAGCAGCCCCGCGGGGCCCTACGAGCAGTACTTC.

This chain joins TRBV6-5 and TRBJ1-6, with 7 bases aligning to TRBD1. J lost 10 bases, V lost 7 bases, and 13 bases had no gene match. This CDR3 comprises 15 residues. CDR1 is MNHEY and CDR2 is SVGAGI in the germline V gene. The CDR3 sequence: CASTERQGGRSPLHF. The CDR3 nucleotides read TGTGCCAGCACCGAAAGACAGGGAGGGAGATCACCCCTCCACTTT.

V is TRBV27 and J is TRBJ1-1, with 7 bases aligning to TRBD1. The CDR3 has 15 amino acids. CDR1 and CDR2 (germline): MNHEY, SMNVEV (reference sequence). V shed 5 bases, J shed 1 base, and the junction held 7 bases outside the gene matches. For the CDR3, the DNA is TGTGCCAGCAGTAGACCCCGGGACAGGAACACTGAAGCTTTCTTT. This encodes CASSRPRDRNTEAFF.

This sequence joins TRBV5-1 and TRBJ2-3, with 7 bases matching TRBD1. CDR3 size: 14 residues. J lost 5 bases, V lost 0 bases, and 3 bases had no gene match. Germline V lookup: CDR1 SGHRS, CDR2 YFSETQ. The CDR3: CASSLAAGGDTQYF. The CDR3 bases are TGCGCCAGCAGCTTGGCCGCAGGGGGAGATACGCAGTATTTT.

The V gene is TRBV30, the J gene TRBJ2-1; no firm D call. V gave up 4 bases and J gave up 9 bases, with 10 bases separating them. The CDR3 is 11 residues long. Per germline, CDR1 GTSNPN and CDR2 SVGIG (reference sequence). CDR3 region: CAWNGVGEQFF. CDR3 nucleotides: TGTGCCTGGAATGGGGTCGGTGAGCAGTTCTTC.

The gene calls are TRBV5-1 and TRBJ1-2; 9 bases map to TRBD1. The germline V gene encodes CDR1 SGHRS and CDR2 YFSETQ. V shed 6 bases, J shed 4 bases, and the junction held 7 bases outside the gene matches. The CDR3 totals 14 residues. This CDR3 reads CASTRTGATYGYTF. The CDR3 DNA reads as TGCGCCAGCACACGGACAGGGGCCACCTATGGCTACACCTTC.

This clone was observed a few times. The chain is built from TRBV20-1 and TRBJ2-3; D unresolved. CDR3 size: 11 residues. The V and J ends lost 4 bases and 6 bases respectively, with 8 bases between them. Germline V gene sequence: CDR1 DFQATT, CDR2 SNEGSKA (reference sequence). The CDR3 spells CSAIHPDTQYF. The CDR3 DNA reads as TGCAGTGCTATACATCCGGATACGCAGTATTTT.

The chain is built from TRBV7-9 and TRBJ1-1; D remains ambiguous. The V gene's germline CDR1 is SEHNR and CDR2 FQNEAQ (reference sequence). The V end was cut by 3 bases, the J end by 5 bases, with 13 bases between. This CDR3 region has 14 residues. The DNA for the CDR3 is TGTGCCAGCAGCTTCGAGGGAGTGGGAACTGAAGCTTTCTTT. It specifies CASSFEGVGTEAFF.

The rearrangement uses TRBV11-3 and TRBJ1-1, with D perhaps TRBD1 (5 bases). The V and J ends lost 4 bases and 0 bases respectively, with 12 bases between them. The CDR3 extends over 15 amino acids. Germline loops: CDR1 SGHNT, CDR2 YENEEA. This CDR3 reads CASSSQQAVNTEAFF. The CDR3 DNA sequence: TGTGCCAGCAGCTCTCAACAGGCCGTGAACACTGAAGCTTTCTTT.

Notes on this clone: The sample has other DNA sequences that encode this CDR3 too. This sequence joins TRBV4-2 and TRBJ2-5, with 11 bases that match TRBD2. The V and J ends lost 3 bases and 2 bases, in that order; junction bases with no gene match: 2. Germline assignment: CDR1 LGHNA and CDR2 YNFKEQ. This CDR3 region has 15 residues. CDR3 protein: CASSQGTSGQETQYF. CDR3 DNA: TGTGCCAGCAGCCAGGGGACTAGCGGACAAGAGACCCAGTACTTC.

The chain combines TRBV7-6 with TRBJ2-3; 7 bases are a match to TRBD2. The CDR3 loop spans 15 amino acids. Germline CDR1 is SGHVS and CDR2 is FNYEAQ. The J segment lost 6 bases and the V segment lost 5 bases, leaving 11 bases of the junction unmatched. The CDR3: CASSPWAGVVDTQYF. Written as DNA, the CDR3 is TGTGCCAGCAGCCCGTGGGCGGGGGTAGTTGATACGCAGTATTTT.